This TCR beta chain was identified in a study of cytomegalovirus exposure and HLA in healthy donors. Study-wide points: There were several of the most significant clusters that appeared linked to common viral pathogens in a later analysis. By a later analysis, the bulk of CMV-associated TCR beta chains appeared HLA-restricted.

The study ran its PCR with 60 Vbeta and 13 Jbeta primers. The repertoire was sequenced with immunoSEQ multiplex PCR; TCRdb's copy has only in-frame clones and lacks some. The table includes about 130,000 clones, over 60% detected once. This clone turned up a few times. Its antigen is not known. Per the germline V gene, CDR1 is SGHTA and CDR2 is FQGNSA. This CDR3 has 14 amino acids. The V gene lost 7 bases and the J gene lost 4 bases, with 15 bases spanning the gap. The TCR comes from a man aged 40-55 years in good health and CMV-seronegative. Sequencing input: PBMCs. This chain joins TRBV7-2 and TRBJ2-3; D is possibly TRBD1 (5 bases). In DNA form, the CDR3 reads TGTGCCAGCAAGACAGTGTGGTTGGCAGATACGCAGTATTTT. It specifies CASKTVWLADTQYF.